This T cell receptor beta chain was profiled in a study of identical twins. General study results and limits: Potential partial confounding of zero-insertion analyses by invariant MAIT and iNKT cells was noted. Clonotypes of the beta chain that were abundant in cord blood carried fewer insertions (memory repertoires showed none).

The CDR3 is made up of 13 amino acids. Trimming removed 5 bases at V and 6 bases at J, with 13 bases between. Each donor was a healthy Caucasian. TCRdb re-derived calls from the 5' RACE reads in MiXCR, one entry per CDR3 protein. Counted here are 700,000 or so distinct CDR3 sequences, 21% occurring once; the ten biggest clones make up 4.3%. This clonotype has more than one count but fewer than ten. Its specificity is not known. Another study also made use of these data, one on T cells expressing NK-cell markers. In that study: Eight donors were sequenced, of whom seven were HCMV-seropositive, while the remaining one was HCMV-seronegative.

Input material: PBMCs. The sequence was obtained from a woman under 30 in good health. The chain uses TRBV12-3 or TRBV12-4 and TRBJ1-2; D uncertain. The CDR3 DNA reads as TGTGCCAGCAGTACCAGTAGTTTCCATGGCTACACCTTC. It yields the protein CASSTSSFHGYTF.